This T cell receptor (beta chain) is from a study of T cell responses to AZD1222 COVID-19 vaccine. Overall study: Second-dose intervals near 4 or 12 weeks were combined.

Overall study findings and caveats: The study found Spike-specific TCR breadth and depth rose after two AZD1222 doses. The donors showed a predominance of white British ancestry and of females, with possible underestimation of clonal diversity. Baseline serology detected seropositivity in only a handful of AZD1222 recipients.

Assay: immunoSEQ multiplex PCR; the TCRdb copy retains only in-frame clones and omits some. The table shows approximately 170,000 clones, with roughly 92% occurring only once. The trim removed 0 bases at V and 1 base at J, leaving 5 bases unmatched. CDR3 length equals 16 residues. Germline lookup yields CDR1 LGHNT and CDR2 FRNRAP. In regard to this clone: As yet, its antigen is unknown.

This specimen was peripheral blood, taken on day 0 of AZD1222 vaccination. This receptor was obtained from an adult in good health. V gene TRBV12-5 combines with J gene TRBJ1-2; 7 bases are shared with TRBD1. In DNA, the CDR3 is TGTGCTAGTGGTTTGGTAAGAGGGGGCCTTAACTATGGCTACACCTTC. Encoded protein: CASGLVRGGLNYGYTF.